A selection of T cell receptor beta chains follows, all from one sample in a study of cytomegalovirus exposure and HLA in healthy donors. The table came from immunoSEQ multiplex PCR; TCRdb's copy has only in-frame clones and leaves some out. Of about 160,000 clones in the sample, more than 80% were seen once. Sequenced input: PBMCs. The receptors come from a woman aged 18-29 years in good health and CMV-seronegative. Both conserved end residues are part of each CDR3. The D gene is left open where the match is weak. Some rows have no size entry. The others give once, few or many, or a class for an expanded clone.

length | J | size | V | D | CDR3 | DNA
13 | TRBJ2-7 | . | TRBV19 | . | CASSAHGHYEQYF | TGTGCCAGTAGTGCCCACGGACACTACGAGCAGTACTTC
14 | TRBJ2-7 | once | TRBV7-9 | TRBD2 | CASSARGVTYEQYF | TGTGCCAGCAGCGCGCGGGGGGTCACCTACGAGCAGTACTTC
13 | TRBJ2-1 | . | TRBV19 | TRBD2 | CASKSGGYNEQFF | TGTGCCAGTAAGAGCGGGGGTTACAATGAGCAGTTCTTC
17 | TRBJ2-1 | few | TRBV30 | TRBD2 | CAWSRPSGASSYNEQFF | TGTGCCTGGAGTCGCCCTAGCGGGGCTTCCTCTTACAATGAGCAGTTCTTC
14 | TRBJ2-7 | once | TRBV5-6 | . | CASSLYGFSYEQYF | TGTGCCAGCAGCTTGTACGGGTTCTCCTACGAGCAGTACTTC
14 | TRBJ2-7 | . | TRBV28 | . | CASTVSGSGYEQYF | TGTGCCAGCACCGTCTCCGGGTCGGGCTACGAGCAGTACTTC
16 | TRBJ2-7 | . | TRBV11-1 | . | CASSALPTQGGYEQYF | TGTGCCAGCAGCGCACTACCGACTCAGGGGGGCTACGAGCAGTACTTC
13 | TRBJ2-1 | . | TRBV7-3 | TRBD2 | CASSLSGGGEQFF | TGTGCCAGCAGCCTTAGCGGGGGAGGTGAGCAGTTCTTC
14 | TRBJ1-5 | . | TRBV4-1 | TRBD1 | CASSPRGSNQPQHF | TGCGCCAGCAGCCCCAGGGGGAGCAATCAGCCCCAGCATTTT
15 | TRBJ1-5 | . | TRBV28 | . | CASSVYRAGNQPQHF | TGTGCCAGCAGTGTGTACAGGGCCGGCAATCAGCCCCAGCATTTT
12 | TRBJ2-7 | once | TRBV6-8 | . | CASSAGSYEQYF | TGTGCCAGCAGTGCGGGCTCCTACGAGCAGTACTTC
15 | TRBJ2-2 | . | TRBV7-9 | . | CASSLSAGGPGELFF | TGTGCCAGCAGCTTATCCGCCGGGGGTCCCGGGGAGCTGTTTTTT
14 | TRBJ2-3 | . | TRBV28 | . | CASSLTGGTDTQYF | TGTGCCAGCAGTTTAACGGGGGGCACAGATACGCAGTATTTT
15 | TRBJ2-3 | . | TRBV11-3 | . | CASSRNRVSADTQYF | TGTGCCAGCAGCCGAAACAGGGTAAGTGCAGATACGCAGTATTTT
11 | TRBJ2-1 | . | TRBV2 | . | CAGRGYGEQFF | TGTGCCGGAAGGGGTTACGGTGAGCAGTTCTTC
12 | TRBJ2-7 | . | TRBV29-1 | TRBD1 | CSVGTGRYEQYF | TGCAGCGTGGGGACAGGGCGCTACGAGCAGTACTTC
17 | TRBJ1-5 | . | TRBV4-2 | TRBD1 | CASSPEPAGTGRQPQHF | TGTGCCAGCAGCCCGGAGCCTGCCGGGACAGGGCGTCAGCCCCAGCATTTT
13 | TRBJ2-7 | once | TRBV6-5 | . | CASSPFGDYEQYF | TGTGCCAGCAGCCCCTTTGGAGACTACGAGCAGTACTTC
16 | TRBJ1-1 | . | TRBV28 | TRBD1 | CASSQGDRGRSTEAFF | TGTGCCAGCAGTCAGGGGGACAGGGGGCGATCGACTGAAGCTTTCTTT
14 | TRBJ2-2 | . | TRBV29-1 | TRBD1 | CSVGSDRGTGELFF | TGCAGCGTTGGGTCGGACAGGGGTACCGGGGAGCTGTTTTTT
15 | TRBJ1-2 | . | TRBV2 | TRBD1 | CASGQGNTANYGYTF | TGTGCCAGCGGACAGGGAAATACCGCTAACTATGGCTACACCTTC
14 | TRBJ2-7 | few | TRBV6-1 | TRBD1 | CASSGTGESYEQYF | TGTGCCAGCAGTGGGACAGGGGAGTCCTACGAGCAGTACTTC
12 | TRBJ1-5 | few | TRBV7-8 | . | CASSPRGQPQHF | TGTGCCAGCAGCCCGCGGGGTCAGCCCCAGCATTTT
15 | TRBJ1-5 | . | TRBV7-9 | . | CSSSPSDRSNQPQHF | TGTTCCAGCAGCCCATCCGACAGGAGCAATCAGCCCCAGCATTTT
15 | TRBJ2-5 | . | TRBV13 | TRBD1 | CASSYTGGIGETQYF | TGTGCCAGCAGCTACACAGGGGGTATTGGAGAGACCCAGTACTTC
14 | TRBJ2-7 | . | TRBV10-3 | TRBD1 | CAISDNRGTYEQYF | TGTGCCATCAGTGATAACAGGGGGACCTACGAGCAGTACTTC
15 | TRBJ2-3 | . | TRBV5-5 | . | CASSPSGSTPDTQYF | TGTGCCAGCAGTCCGAGTGGGAGTACCCCAGATACGCAGTATTTT
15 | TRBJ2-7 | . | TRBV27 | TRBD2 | CASSPLSGGFYEQYF | TGTGCCAGCAGTCCCCTCAGCGGGGGGTTCTACGAGCAGTACTTC
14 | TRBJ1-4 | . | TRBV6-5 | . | CASTSGATNEKLFF | TGTGCCAGCACCTCGGGGGCAACTAATGAAAAACTGTTTTTT
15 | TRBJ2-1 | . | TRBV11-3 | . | CASSLGARIGNEQFF | TGTGCCAGCAGCTTAGGGGCCCGGATCGGCAATGAGCAGTTCTTC
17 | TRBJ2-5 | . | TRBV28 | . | CASSPSHGKITQETQYF | TGTGCCAGCAGCCCGAGTCACGGGAAGATAACGCAAGAGACCCAGTACTTC
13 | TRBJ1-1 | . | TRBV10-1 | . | CASSGNKNTEAFF | TGCGCCAGCAGCGGGAACAAGAACACTGAAGCTTTCTTT
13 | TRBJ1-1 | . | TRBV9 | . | CASSVVTNTEAFF | TGTGCCAGCAGCGTAGTCACAAACACTGAAGCTTTCTTT
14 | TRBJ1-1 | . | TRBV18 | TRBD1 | CASSPRGQDTEAFF | TGTGCCAGCTCACCGCGGGGACAGGACACTGAAGCTTTCTTT
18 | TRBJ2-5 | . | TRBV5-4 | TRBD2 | CASSPRGLAGGVRETQYF | TGTGCCAGCAGCCCGAGAGGACTAGCGGGGGGGGTCCGGGAGACCCAGTACTTC
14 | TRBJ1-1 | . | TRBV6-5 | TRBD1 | CASSVDRGGTEAFF | TGTGCCAGCAGTGTCGACAGGGGGGGGACTGAAGCTTTCTTT
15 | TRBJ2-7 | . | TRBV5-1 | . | CASSLAGGRGYEQYF | TGCGCCAGCAGCTTGGCTGGTGGCAGGGGTTACGAGCAGTACTTC
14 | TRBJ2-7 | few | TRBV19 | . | CASSITPNSYEQYF | TGTGCCAGTAGTATCACACCGAACAGCTACGAGCAGTACTTC
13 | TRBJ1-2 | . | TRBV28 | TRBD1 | CASSKGAVYGYTF | TGTGCCAGCAGTAAGGGGGCGGTTTATGGCTACACCTTC
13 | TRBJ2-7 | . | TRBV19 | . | CASAAQATYEQYF | TGTGCCAGTGCAGCCCAGGCTACCTACGAGCAGTACTTC
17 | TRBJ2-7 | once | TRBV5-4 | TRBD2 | CASSLSSLAGVSYEQYF | TGTGCCAGCAGCTTGAGTTCCCTAGCGGGGGTGTCCTACGAGCAGTACTTC
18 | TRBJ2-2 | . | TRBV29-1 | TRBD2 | CSVEGGGVAGLNTGELFF | TGCAGCGTTGAAGGGGGCGGGGTAGCGGGGTTGAACACCGGGGAGCTGTTTTTT
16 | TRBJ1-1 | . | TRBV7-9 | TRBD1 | CASSADRGPRVTEAFF | TGTGCCAGCAGCGCCGACAGGGGGCCGCGGGTAACTGAAGCTTTCTTT
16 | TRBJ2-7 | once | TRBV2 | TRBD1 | CASSIQLGGQGYEQYF | TGTGCCAGCAGTATACAGTTAGGGGGACAGGGGTATGAGCAGTACTTC
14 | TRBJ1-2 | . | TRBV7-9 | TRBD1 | CASSLVTGVSGYTF | TGTGCCAGCAGCTTAGTTACAGGGGTGAGCGGCTACACCTTC
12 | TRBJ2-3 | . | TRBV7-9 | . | CSSSLTADTQYF | TGTTCCAGCAGCTTAACTGCAGATACGCAGTATTTT
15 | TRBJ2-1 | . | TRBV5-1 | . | CASSMRRSSYNEQFF | TGCGCCAGCAGCATGCGTCGTAGCTCCTACAATGAGCAGTTCTTC
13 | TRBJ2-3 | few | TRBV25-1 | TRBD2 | CASCLAGTDTQYF | TGTGCCAGCTGCCTAGCGGGCACAGATACGCAGTATTTT